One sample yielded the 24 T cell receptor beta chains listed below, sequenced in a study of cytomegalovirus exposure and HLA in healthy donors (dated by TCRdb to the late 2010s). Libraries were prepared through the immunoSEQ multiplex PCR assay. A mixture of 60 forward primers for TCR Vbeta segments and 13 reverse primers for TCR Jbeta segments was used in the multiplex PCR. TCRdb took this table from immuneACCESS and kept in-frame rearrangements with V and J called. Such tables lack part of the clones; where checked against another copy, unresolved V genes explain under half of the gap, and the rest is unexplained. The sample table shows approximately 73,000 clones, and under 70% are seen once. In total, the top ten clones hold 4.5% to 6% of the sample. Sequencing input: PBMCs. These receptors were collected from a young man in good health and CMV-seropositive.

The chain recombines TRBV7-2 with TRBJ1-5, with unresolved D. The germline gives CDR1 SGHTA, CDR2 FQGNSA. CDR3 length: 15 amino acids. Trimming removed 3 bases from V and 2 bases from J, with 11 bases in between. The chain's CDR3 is CASSFSSGGNQPQHF. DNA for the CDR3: TGTGCCAGCAGCTTCAGTTCTGGAGGCAATCAGCCCCAGCATTTT.

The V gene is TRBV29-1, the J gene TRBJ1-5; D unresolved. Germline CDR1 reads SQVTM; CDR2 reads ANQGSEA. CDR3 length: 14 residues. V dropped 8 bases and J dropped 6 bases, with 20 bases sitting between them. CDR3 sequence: CSTSDPGVGQPQHF. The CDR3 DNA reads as TGCAGCACTTCGGACCCGGGAGTGGGTCAGCCCCAGCATTTT.

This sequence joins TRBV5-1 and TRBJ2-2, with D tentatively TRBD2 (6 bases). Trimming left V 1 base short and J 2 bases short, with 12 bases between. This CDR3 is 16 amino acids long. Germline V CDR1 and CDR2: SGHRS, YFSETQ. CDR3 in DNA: TGCGCCAGCAGCTTGTCGGGGGATCCCAACACCGGGGAGCTGTTTTTT. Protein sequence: CASSLSGDPNTGELFF.

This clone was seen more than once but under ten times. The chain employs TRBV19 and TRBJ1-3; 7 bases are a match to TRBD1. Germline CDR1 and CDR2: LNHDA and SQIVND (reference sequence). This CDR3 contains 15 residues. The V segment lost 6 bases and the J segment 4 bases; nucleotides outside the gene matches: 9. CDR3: CASSKQQGQGNTIYF. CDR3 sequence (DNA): TGTGCCAGTAGCAAGCAACAGGGACAGGGAAACACCATATATTTT.

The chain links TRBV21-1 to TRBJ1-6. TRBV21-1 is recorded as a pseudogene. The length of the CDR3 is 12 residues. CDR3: CASSKVARPLHF. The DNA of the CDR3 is TGTGCCAGCAGCAAAGTTGCGCGCCCCCTCCACTTT.

In nucleotides, the CDR3 is TGTGCCAGCAGCGTAGAGCCGCAGGGCCAACCGGACACTGAAGCTTTCTTT. This translates into CASSVEPQGQPDTEAFF. The chain links TRBV9 to TRBJ1-1; tentative D call: TRBD1 (5 bases). The CDR3 consists of 17 residues. Trimming pared 0 bases from V and 3 bases from J, leaving 18 bases between. Germline CDR1 reads SGDLS; CDR2 reads YYNGEE.

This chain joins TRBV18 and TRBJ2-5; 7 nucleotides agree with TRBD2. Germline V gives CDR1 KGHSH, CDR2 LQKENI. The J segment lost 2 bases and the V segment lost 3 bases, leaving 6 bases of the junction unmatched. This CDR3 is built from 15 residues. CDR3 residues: CASSPRSGGQETQYF. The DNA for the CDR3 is TGTGCCAGCTCACCCCGCTCGGGGGGACAAGAGACCCAGTACTTC.

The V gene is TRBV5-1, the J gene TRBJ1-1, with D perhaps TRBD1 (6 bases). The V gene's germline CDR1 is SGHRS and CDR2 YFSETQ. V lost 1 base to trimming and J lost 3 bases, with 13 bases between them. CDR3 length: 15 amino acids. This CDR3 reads CASSLRQGLDTEAFF. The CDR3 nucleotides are TGCGCCAGCAGCTTGCGGCAGGGGTTGGACACTGAAGCTTTCTTT.

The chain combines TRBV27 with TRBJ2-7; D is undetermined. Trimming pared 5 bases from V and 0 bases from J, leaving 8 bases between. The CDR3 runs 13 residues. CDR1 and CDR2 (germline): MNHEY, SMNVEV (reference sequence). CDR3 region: CASSLISSYEQYF. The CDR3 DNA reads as TGTGCCAGCAGTCTTATCAGCTCCTACGAGCAGTACTTC.

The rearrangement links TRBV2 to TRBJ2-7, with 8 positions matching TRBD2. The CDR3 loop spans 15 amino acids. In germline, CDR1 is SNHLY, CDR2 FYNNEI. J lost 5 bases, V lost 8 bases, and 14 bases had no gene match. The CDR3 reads CASGAQAGEADEQYF. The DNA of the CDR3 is TGTGCCAGCGGAGCACAAGCGGGAGAAGCGGACGAGCAGTACTTC.

The CDR3 nucleotides are TGTGCCAGCAGCCCAAGGGACAGAGACGAGCAGTACTTC. It specifies CASSPRDRDEQYF. The V gene is TRBV7-9, the J gene TRBJ2-7, with TRBD1 matching over 7 bases. The V and J ends lost 5 bases and 5 bases, in that order; junction bases with no gene match: 6. The CDR3 runs to 13 residues. CDR1 is SEHNR, CDR2 FQNEAQ, per germline (reference sequence).

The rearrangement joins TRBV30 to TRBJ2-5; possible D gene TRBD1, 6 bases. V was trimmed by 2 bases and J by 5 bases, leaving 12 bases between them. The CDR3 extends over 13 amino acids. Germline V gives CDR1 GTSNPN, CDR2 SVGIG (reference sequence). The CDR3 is CAWSIRGWETQYF. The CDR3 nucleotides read TGTGCCTGGAGTATAAGGGGGTGGGAGACCCAGTACTTC.

The CDR3 region has the DNA TGCAGCGTTGAGACTGAGAGGGGGGAGCTGTTTTTT. This sequence encodes CSVETERGELFF. This chain connects TRBV29-1 to TRBJ2-2; D is unclear. Trimming took off 3 bases at V and 8 bases at J, with 10 bases between the two ends. The CDR3 length is 12 residues. In germline, CDR1 is SQVTM, CDR2 ANQGSEA.

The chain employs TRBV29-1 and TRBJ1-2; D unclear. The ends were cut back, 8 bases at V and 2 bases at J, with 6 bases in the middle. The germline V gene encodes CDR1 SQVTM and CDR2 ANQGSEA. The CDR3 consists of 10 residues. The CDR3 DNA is TGCAGCTACAGAAACTATGGCTACACCTTC. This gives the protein CSYRNYGYTF.

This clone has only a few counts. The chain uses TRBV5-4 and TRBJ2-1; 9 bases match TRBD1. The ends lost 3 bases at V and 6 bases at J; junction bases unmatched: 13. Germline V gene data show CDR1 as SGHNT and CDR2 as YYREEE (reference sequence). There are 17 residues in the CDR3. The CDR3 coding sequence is TGTGCCAGCAGCTCCCGCATCCCCGGGACAGGGCGCAATGAGCAGTTCTTC. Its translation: CASSSRIPGTGRNEQFF.

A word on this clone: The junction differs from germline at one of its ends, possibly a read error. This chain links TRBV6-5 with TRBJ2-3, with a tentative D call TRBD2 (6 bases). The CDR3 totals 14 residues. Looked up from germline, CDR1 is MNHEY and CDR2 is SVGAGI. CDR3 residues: CASSPLGGVHGKNF. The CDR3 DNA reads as TGTGCCAGCAGCCCGCTAGGCGGGGTCCATGGGAAGAATTTT.

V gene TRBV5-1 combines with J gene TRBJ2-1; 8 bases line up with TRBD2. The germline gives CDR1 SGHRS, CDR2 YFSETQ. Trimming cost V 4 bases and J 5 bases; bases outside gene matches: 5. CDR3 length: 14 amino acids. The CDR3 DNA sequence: TGCGCCAGCAGCCAAACTAGCGGAAACAATGAGCAGTTCTTC. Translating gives CASSQTSGNNEQFF. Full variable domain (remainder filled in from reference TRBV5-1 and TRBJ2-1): KAGVTQTPRYLIKTRGQQVTLSCSPISGHRSVSWYQQTPGQGLQFLFEYFSETQRNKGNFPGRFSGRQFSNSRSEMNVSTLELGDSALYLCASSQTSGNNEQFFGPGTRLTVL.

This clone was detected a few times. CDR3 in DNA: TGTGCCAGCAGCGACCGAGTAGGGGGGGGGACCCAGTACTTC. It yields the protein CASSDRVGGGTQYF. The rearrangement uses TRBV5-6 and TRBJ2-5, with a tentative D call TRBD2 (7 bases). The V gene lost 4 bases and the J gene lost 7 bases, with 17 bases spanning the gap. Germline V gives CDR1 SGHDT, CDR2 YYEEEE. The CDR3 has 14 residues.

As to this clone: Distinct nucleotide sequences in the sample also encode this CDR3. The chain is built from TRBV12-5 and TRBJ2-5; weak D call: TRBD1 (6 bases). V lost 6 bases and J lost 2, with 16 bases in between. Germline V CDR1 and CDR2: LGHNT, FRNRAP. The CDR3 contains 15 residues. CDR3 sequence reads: CASGLTGTPQETQYF. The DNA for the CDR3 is TGTGCTAGTGGGTTGACCGGGACACCACAAGAGACCCAGTACTTC.

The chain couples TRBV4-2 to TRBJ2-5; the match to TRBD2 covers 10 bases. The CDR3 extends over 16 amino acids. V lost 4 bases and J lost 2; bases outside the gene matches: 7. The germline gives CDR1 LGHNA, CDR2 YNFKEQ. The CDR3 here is CASSPGLAVQQETQYF. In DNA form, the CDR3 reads TGTGCCAGCAGCCCCGGACTAGCGGTCCAACAAGAGACCCAGTACTTC.

Here the CDR3 DNA reads TGTGCCAGCAGCGGAAAAGCGGGAGCGGGGGCAGATACGCAGTATTTT. It translates to CASSGKAGAGADTQYF. The J gene is TRBJ2-3, the V gene TRBV5-4; 8 bases agree with TRBD2. The V gene's germline CDR1 is SGHNT and CDR2 YYREEE (reference sequence). The CDR3 is made up of 16 amino acids. Trimming at V came to 4 bases and at J to 4 bases, leaving 11 bases not matched to a gene.

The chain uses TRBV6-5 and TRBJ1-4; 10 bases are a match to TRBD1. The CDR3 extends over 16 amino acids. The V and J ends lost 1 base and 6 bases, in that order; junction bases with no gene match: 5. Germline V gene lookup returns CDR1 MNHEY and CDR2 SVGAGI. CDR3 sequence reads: CASSYFPDRGDEKLFF. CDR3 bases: TGTGCCAGCAGTTACTTCCCGGACAGGGGGGATGAAAAACTGTTTTTT.

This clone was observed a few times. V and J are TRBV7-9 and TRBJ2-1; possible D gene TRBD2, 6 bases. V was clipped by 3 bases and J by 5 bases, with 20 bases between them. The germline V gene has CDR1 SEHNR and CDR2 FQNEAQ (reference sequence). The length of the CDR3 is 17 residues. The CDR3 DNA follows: TGTGCCAGCAGCTTTGGCCTTCGTGGGGGGTCGGACAATGAGCAGTTCTTC. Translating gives CASSFGLRGGSDNEQFF.

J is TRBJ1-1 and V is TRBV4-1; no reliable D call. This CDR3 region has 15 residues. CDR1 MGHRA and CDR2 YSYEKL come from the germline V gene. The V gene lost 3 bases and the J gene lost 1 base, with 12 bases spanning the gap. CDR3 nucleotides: TGCGCCAGCAGCCACGGTCCAATATCGAACACTGAAGCTTTCTTT. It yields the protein CASSHGPISNTEAFF.